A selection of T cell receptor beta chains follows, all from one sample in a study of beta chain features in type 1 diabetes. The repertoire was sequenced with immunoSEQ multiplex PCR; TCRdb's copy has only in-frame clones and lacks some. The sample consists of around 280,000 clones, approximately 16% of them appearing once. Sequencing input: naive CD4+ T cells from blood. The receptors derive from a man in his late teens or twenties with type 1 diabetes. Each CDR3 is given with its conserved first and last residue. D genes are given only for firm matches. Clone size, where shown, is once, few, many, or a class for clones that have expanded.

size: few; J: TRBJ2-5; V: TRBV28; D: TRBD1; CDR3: CASSFHGTGAQETQYF; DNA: TGTGCCAGCAGTTTCCACGGGACAGGGGCCCAAGAGACCCAGTACTTC
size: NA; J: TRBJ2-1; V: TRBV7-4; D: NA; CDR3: CASSYSHPLYNEQFF; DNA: TGTGCCAGCAGCTACTCGCATCCATTATACAATGAGCAGTTCTTC
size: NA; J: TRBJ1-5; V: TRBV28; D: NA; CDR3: CASRGETGNQPQHF; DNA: TGTGCCAGCAGAGGGGAAACTGGCAATCAGCCCCAGCATTTT
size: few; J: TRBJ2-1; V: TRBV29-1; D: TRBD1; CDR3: CSVGRDQGALEQFF; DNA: TGCAGCGTTGGGAGGGACCAGGGGGCTCTTGAGCAGTTCTTC
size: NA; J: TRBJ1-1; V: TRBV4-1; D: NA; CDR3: CASSSLSRREAFF; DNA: TGCGCCAGCAGCTCCCTCTCAAGGAGGGAAGCTTTCTTT
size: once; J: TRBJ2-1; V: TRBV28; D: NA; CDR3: CASRRGGAYNEQFF; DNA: TGTGCCAGCAGAAGGGGCGGAGCATACAATGAGCAGTTCTTC
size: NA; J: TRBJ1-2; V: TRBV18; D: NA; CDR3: CASSRGIDYGYTF; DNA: TGTGCCAGCTCAAGGGGGATCGACTATGGCTACACCTTC
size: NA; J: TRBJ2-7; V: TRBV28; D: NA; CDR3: CASSFLLAPEQYF; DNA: TGTGCCAGCAGTTTCTTGCTAGCGCCCGAGCAGTACTTC
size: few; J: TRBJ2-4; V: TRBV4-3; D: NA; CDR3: CASRGWGVLDIQYF; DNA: TGCGCCAGCAGGGGGTGGGGGGTGCTTGACATTCAGTACTTC
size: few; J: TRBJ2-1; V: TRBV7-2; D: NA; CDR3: CASSSEGSSYNEQFF; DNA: TGTGCCAGCAGCTCGGAGGGGAGCTCCTACAATGAGCAGTTCTTC
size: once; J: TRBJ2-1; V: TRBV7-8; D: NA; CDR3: CASSRLGGAPNEQFF; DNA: TGTGCCAGCAGCAGGTTGGGGGGGGCCCCCAATGAGCAGTTCTTC
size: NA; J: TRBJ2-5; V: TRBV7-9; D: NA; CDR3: CASRCKTWGRIETQYF; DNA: TGTGCCAGCAGATGTAAGACGTGGGGGCGTATAGAGACCCAGTACTTC
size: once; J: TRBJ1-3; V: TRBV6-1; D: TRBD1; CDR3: CASSGTGGGSGNTIYF; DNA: TGTGCCAGCAGTGGAACAGGGGGAGGGAGTGGAAACACCATATATTTT
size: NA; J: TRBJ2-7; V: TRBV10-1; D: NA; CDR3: CASSPLGRPYEQYF; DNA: TGCGCCAGCAGTCCACTGGGCAGGCCCTACGAGCAGTACTTC
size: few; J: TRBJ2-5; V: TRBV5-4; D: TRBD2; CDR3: CASSPAESGRVGFETQYF; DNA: TGTGCCAGCAGCCCCGCGGAAAGCGGGAGGGTGGGTTTTGAGACCCAGTACTTC
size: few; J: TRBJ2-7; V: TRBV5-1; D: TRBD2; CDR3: CARPSGGAYEQYF; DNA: TGCGCCAGACCGTCGGGGGGAGCCTACGAGCAGTACTTC
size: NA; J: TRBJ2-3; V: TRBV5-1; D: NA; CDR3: CASIRGGPSDTQYF; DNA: TGCGCCAGCATCAGGGGAGGGCCGTCAGATACGCAGTATTTT
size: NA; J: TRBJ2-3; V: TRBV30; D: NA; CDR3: CASRVSTGTQYF; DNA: TGTGCCTCGAGGGTCAGCACAGGTACGCAGTATTTT
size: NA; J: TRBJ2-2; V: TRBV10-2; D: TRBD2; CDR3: CASAPLAGGITGELFF; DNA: TGCGCCAGCGCACCCTTAGCGGGAGGGATCACCGGGGAGCTGTTTTTT
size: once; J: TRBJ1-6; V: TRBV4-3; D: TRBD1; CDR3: CASRLNWDGTVSSPLHF; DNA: TGCGCCAGTAGACTCAACTGGGACGGGACAGTGAGTTCACCCCTCCACTTT
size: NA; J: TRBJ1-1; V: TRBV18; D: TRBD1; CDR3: CASSPQGVSGNTEAFF; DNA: TGTGCCAGCTCACCGCAGGGGGTCTCGGGGAACACTGAAGCTTTCTTT
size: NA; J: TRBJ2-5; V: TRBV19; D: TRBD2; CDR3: CASTGGARETQYF; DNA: TGTGCCAGTACCGGGGGGGCGAGGGAGACCCAGTACTTC
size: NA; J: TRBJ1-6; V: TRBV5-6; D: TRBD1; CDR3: CASSSRTGGIGSYNSPLHF; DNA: TGTGCCAGCAGCTCGCGGACAGGGGGCATCGGTTCCTATAATTCACCCCTCCACTTT
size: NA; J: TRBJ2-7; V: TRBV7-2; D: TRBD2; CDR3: CASSLDLAGGPAFRQYF; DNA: TGTGCCAGCAGCTTAGACTTGGCGGGAGGGCCGGCCTTCCGGCAGTACTTC
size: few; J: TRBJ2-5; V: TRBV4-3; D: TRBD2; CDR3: CASSQDWLAGVFQETQYF; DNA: TGCGCCAGCAGCCAAGATTGGCTAGCGGGGGTGTTCCAAGAGACCCAGTACTTC
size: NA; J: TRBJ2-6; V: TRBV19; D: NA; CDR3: CASSVTGTGANVLTF; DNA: TGTGCCAGTAGTGTTACAGGGACTGGGGCCAACGTCCTGACTTTC
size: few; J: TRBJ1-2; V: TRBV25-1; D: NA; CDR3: CASSDPNNYGYTF; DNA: TGTGCCAGCAGTGACCCTAATAACTATGGCTACACCTTC
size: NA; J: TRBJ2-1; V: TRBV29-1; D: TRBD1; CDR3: CSEQTGPYNEQFF; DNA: TGCAGCGAGCAGACAGGGCCCTACAATGAGCAGTTCTTC
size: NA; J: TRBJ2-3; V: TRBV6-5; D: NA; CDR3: CASSAPWGDTQYF; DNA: TGTGCCAGCAGTGCCCCGTGGGGCGATACGCAGTATTTT
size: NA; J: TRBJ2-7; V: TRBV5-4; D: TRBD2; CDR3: CASSHPLSRQRERNEQYF; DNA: TGTGCCAGCAGCCACCCCCTGAGTAGACAGCGGGAGAGGAACGAGCAGTACTTC
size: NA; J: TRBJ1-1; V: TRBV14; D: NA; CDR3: CASSQVSPEAFF; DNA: TGTGCCAGCAGCCAAGTTAGCCCTGAAGCTTTCTTT
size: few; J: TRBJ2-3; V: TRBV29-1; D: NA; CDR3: CSAETPTDTQYF; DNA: TGCAGCGCAGAGACACCCACAGATACGCAGTATTTT
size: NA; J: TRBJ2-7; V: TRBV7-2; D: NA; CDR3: CASSLYSGSYEQYF; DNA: TGTGCCAGCAGCTTATATAGCGGATCCTACGAGCAGTACTTC
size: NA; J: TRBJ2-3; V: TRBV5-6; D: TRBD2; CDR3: CASSWTSILSDTQYF; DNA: TGTGCCAGCAGCTGGACTAGCATCTTGTCAGATACGCAGTATTTT
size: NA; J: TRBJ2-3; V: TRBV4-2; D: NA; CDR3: CASSQEPVGTDTQYF; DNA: TGTGCCAGCAGCCAAGAACCCGTCGGGACAGATACGCAGTATTTT
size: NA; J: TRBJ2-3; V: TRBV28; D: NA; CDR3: CASTSGDTDTQYF; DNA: TGTGCCAGCACCTCTGGAGACACAGATACGCAGTATTTT
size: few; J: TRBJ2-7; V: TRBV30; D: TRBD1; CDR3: CAWSGQGASYEQYF; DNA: TGTGCCTGGAGCGGACAGGGGGCATCCTACGAGCAGTACTTC
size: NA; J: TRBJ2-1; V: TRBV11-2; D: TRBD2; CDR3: CASSRGGLLNEQFF; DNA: TGTGCCAGCAGCCGGGGGGGACTCCTCAATGAGCAGTTCTTC
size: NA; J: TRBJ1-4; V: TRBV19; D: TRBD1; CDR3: CASSRNQGAIGTANEKLFF; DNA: TGTGCCAGTAGTAGAAACCAGGGGGCCATCGGAACGGCTAATGAAAAACTGTTTTTT
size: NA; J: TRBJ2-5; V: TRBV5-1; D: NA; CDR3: CASSLVSLQETQYF; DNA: TGCGCCAGCAGCTTGGTGTCCCTCCAAGAGACCCAGTACTTC
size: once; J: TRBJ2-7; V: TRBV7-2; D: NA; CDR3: CASSLNRGYEQYF; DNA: TGTGCCAGCAGCTTAAACCGCGGCTACGAGCAGTACTTC
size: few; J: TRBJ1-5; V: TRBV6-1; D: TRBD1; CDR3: CASSAHVGGFSNQPQHF; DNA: TGTGCCAGCAGTGCACATGTAGGGGGCTTTAGCAATCAGCCCCAGCATTTT
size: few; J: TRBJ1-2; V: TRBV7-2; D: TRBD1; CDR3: CASSQRQGGNYGYTF; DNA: TGTGCCAGCAGCCAGCGACAGGGTGGTAACTATGGCTACACCTTC
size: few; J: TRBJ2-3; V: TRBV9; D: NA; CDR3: CASSPAGGRWTDTQYF; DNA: TGTGCCAGCAGCCCCGCCGGGGGAAGATGGACAGATACGCAGTATTTT
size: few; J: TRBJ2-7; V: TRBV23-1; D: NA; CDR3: CASSPPRGEQYF; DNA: TGCGCCAGCAGCCCGCCCAGGGGCGAGCAGTACTTC
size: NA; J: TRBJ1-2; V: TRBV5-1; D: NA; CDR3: CASSEDRINYGYTF; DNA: TGCGCCAGCAGCGAAGACAGGATTAACTATGGCTACACCTTC
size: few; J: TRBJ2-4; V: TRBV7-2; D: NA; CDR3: CASSRSAFGNKNIQYF; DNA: TGTGCCAGCAGCAGGAGCGCATTCGGGAATAAAAACATTCAGTACTTC
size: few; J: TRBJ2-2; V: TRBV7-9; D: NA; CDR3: CASSTLRSWSPGELFF; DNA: TGTGCCAGCAGCACACTACGCTCCTGGTCCCCCGGGGAGCTGTTTTTT
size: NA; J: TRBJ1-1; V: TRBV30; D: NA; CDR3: CAQNRAGAEAFF; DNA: TGTGCCCAAAACAGGGCGGGGGCTGAAGCTTTCTTT
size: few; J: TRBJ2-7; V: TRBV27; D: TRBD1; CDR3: CASSPTTGRAYEQYF; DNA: TGTGCCAGCAGTCCAACGACAGGGAGAGCCTACGAGCAGTACTTC
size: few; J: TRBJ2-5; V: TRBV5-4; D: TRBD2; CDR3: CASSLGGRLAGVETQYF; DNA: TGTGCCAGCAGCTTGGGAGGTCGACTAGCGGGAGTGGAGACCCAGTACTTC
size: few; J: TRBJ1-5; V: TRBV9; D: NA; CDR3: CASSVSGSPNQPQHF; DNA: TGTGCCAGCAGCGTATCCGGGAGTCCTAACCAGCCCCAGCATTTT
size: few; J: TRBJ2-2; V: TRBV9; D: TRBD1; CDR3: CASSVIRTGHIAGELFF; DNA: TGTGCCAGCAGCGTAATCCGGACAGGGCATATCGCCGGGGAGCTGTTTTTT